This T cell receptor (beta chain) was observed in a study of OX40 agonist ivuxolimab in advanced cancers. Study context: Participants, about 83% male, averaged about 56 years of age, ranging from about 23 to 90.

Sequencing used immunoSEQ multiplex PCR; TCRdb keeps in-frame clones, though not all of them. The repertoire holds some 46,000 clones, 80% seen once, with around 4.2% in the top ten. This clonotype was sampled from an adult with an advanced solid tumor such as melanoma, head and neck, liver or kidney cancer. Sequences were derived from CD4+ or CD8+ T cells sorted from blood, sampled in a trial of the OX40 agonist ivuxolimab.

The CDR3 spells CASSIGGAGVNTEAFF. CDR3 bases: TGTGCCAGTAGTATAGGAGGTGCAGGGGTAAACACTGAAGCTTTCTTT. The chain combines TRBV19 with TRBJ1-1; possible D gene TRBD1, 6 bases. Per the germline V gene, CDR1 is LNHDA and CDR2 is SQIVND (reference sequence). The CDR3 has 16 residues. Deletions cut 1 base from V and 2 bases from J, with 14 bases between.